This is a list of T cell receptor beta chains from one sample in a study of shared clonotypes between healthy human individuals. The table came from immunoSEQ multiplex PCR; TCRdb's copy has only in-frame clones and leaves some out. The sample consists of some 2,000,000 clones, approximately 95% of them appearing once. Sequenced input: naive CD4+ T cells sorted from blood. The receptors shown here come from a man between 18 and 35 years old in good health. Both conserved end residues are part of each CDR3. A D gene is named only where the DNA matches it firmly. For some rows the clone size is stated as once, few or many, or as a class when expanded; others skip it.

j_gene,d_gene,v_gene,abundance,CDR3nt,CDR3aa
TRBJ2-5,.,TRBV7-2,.,TGTGCCAGCAGCTTAGTGCCCACTCAGCGAGAGACCCAGTACTTC,CASSLVPTQRETQYF
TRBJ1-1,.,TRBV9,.,TGTGCCAGCAGCGTCGGCAGCATGAACACTGAAGCTTTCTTT,CASSVGSMNTEAFF
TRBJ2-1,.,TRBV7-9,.,TGTGCCGGCGAGACTACCCACAATGAGCAGTTCTTC,CAGETTHNEQFF
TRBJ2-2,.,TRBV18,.,TGTGCCAGCTCACCTTTCGGGGGTGACACCGGGGAGCTGTTTTTT,CASSPFGGDTGELFF
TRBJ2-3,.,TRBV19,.,TGTGCCAGTAGTATAGACCTCCCCTCGAGACTTGATACGCAGTATTTT,CASSIDLPSRLDTQYF
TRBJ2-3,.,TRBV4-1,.,TGCGCCAGCAGCCAAGAAGGGATTGATACGCAGTATTTT,CASSQEGIDTQYF
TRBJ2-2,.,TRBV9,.,TGTGCCAGCAGCGTAGGACCGTCCGGACAGTTTACCGGGGAGCTGTTTTTT,CASSVGPSGQFTGELFF
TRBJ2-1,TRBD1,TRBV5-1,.,TGCGCCAGCAGCTCGGGACAGGGGAATTACAATGAGCAGTTCTTC,CASSSGQGNYNEQFF
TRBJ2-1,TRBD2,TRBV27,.,TGTGCCAGCAGTCCATCCGGGACTAGCGGGAGGGGGTCCTACAATGAGCAGTTCTTC,CASSPSGTSGRGSYNEQFF
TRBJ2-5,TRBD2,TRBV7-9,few,TGTGCCAGCAGCCTGAGCGGGGGGGCGTACCAAGAGACCCAGTACTTC,CASSLSGGAYQETQYF
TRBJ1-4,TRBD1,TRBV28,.,TGTGCAGTACGACCGGGACAGGTCGGCGAAAAACTGTTTTTT,CAVRPGQVGEKLFF
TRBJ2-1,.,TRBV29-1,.,TGCAGCGTTGACTACGACCGTCCGAGCTCCTACAATGAGCAGTTCTTC,CSVDYDRPSSYNEQFF
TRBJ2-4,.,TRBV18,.,TGTGCCAGCTCACCTGGGACTGCCAAAAACATTCAGTACTTC,CASSPGTAKNIQYF
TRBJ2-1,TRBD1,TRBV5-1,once,TGCGCCAGCAGCTTACATGGACAGGGTTTGAATGAGCAGTTCTTC,CASSLHGQGLNEQFF
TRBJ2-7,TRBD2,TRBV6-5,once,TGTGCCAGCACCCGGACTAGCGGGAGTCGTGAGCAGTACTTC,CASTRTSGSREQYF
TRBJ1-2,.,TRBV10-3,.,TGTGCCATCTACGGGCCGAACTATGGCTACACCTTC,CAIYGPNYGYTF
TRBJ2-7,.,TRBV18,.,TGTGCCAGCTCACCCGCGGCAGGACCGGCGAGCGAGCAGTACTTC,CASSPAAGPASEQYF
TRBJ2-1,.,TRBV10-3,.,TGTGCCATCAGCGACTTCAGGGACAATGAGCAGTTCTTC,CAISDFRDNEQFF
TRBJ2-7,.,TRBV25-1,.,TGTGCCAGCAGCGACCCGGGACGGAATCTACGGGGGCAGTACTTC,CASSDPGRNLRGQYF
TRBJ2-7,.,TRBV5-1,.,TGCGCCAGCCGCCGGAGCGAGACTCCGTCCTACGAGCAGTACTTC,CASRRSETPSYEQYF
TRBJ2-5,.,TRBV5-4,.,TGTGCCAGCAGCACAACAGGGAAAGAGACCCAGTACTTC,CASSTTGKETQYF
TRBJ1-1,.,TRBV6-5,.,TGTGCCAGCAGGCGCGGTTGGGGGGTTGATGAAGCTTTCTTT,CASRRGWGVDEAFF
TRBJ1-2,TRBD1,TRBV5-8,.,TGTGCCAGCAGCCCAACAGTTGGGACAGGGGTAATCTATGGCTACACCTTC,CASSPTVGTGVIYGYTF
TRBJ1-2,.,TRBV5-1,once,TGCGCCAGCAGCTTGGATCCCTTTGGCGGCTACACCTTC,CASSLDPFGGYTF
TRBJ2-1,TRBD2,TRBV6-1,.,TGTGCCAGCAGTGAAAAACTGGGGGGAAGCGGGGGTTACAATGAGCAGTTCTTC,CASSEKLGGSGGYNEQFF
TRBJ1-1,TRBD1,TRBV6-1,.,TGTGCCAGCAGGGCGACAGGGGGAGCTTTCTTT,CASRATGGAFF
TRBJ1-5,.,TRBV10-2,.,TGCGCCAGCAGTGACTGGGGCAATCAGCCCCAGCATTTT,CASSDWGNQPQHF
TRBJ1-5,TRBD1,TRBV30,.,TGTGCCTGGGCGGACAGGGAGGATCAGCCCCAGCATTTT,CAWADREDQPQHF
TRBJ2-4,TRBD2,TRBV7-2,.,TGTGCCAGCAGCTTAGATCGATGGGGGGGAAACATTCAGTACTTC,CASSLDRWGGNIQYF
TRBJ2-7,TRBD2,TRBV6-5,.,TGTGCCAGCAGGGGAGGGGCCGAGCAGTACTTC,CASRGGAEQYF
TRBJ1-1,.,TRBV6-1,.,TGTGCCAGCAGTGTGGGCGGGGCGTTGAGAACTGAAGCTTTCTTT,CASSVGGALRTEAFF
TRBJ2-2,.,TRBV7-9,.,TGTGCCACCGCCAACCCGGCGAACACCGGGGAGCTGTTTTTT,CATANPANTGELFF
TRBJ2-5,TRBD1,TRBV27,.,TGTGCCAGCAGCCCGGGACAGGGAGGAGGTCGTGAGACCCAGTACTTC,CASSPGQGGGRETQYF
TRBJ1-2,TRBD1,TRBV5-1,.,TGCGCCAGCAGCACGGGAAATCCGGGACAGGAGGGGAACTATGGCTACACCTTC,CASSTGNPGQEGNYGYTF
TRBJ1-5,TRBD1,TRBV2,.,TGTGCCAGCAGCCGGGACAGCCGAAATCAGCCCCAGCATTTT,CASSRDSRNQPQHF
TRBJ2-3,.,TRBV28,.,TGTGCCAGCAGTTTAGATCGGTGGGGGGATACGCAGTATTTT,CASSLDRWGDTQYF
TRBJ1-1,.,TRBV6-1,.,TGTGCCAGCAGTTCAGGGTTGGACACTGAAGCTTTCTTT,CASSSGLDTEAFF
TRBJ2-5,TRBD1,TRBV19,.,TGTGCCAGTAGCCGGGGACAGGTGGCACCTGAGACCCAGTACTTC,CASSRGQVAPETQYF
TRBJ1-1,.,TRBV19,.,TGTGCCAGTAGTATCAAGGACAAGACTGAAGCTTTCTTT,CASSIKDKTEAFF
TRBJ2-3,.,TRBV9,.,TGTGCCAGCAGCGTGTTAGGGAGGGATACGCAGTATTTT,CASSVLGRDTQYF
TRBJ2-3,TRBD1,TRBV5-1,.,TGCGCCAGCAGCTTGTTACGACAGGGGGCGCCGGATACGCAGTATTTT,CASSLLRQGAPDTQYF
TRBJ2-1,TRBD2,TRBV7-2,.,TGTGCCAGCAGCTTAGGTCCGGGACTAGCGGAGAATGAGCAGTTCTTC,CASSLGPGLAENEQFF
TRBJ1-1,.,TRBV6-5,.,TGTGCCAGCTACCGACAGTCGAACACTGAAGCTTTCTTT,CASYRQSNTEAFF
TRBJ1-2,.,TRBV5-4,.,TGTGCCAGCAGCCATTCAACTAACTATGGCTACACCTTC,CASSHSTNYGYTF
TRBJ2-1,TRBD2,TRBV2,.,TGTGCCAGCAGTGCGGGACTAGCGGTCTACAATGAGCAGTTCTTC,CASSAGLAVYNEQFF
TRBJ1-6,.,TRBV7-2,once,TGTGCCAGCAGCTTTAGGGGCGCGAGTAATTCACCCCTCCACTTT,CASSFRGASNSPLHF
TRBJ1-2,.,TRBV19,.,TGTGCCAGTAGTCCTGACCGGGGAGCTAACTATGGCTACACCTTC,CASSPDRGANYGYTF
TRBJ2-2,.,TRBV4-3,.,TGCGCCAGCAGCTATGAGGAGTGGACCGGGGAGCTGTTTTTT,CASSYEEWTGELFF
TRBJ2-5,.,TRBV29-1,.,TGCAGCGTTGAGATGGAGACCCAGTACTTC,CSVEMETQYF
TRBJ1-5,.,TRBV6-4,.,TGTGCCAGCAGTGACTCGAGACAGCCGAATCAGCCCCAGCATTTT,CASSDSRQPNQPQHF
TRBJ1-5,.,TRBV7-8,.,TGTGCCAGCAGCTTAGCCTTCGTTGAGGTTGCCAGGGGTAATCAGCCCCAGCATTTT,CASSLAFVEVARGNQPQHF
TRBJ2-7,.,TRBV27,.,TGTGCCAGCAGCCCCAGTGGACCCTACGAGCAGTACTTC,CASSPSGPYEQYF